Reported below is one T cell receptor (beta chain). RNA, at about 0.45 to 1 ug, was reverse transcribed with random hexamers. TCRdb re-called the immunoSEQ multiplex PCR reads through MiXCR, storing one row per CDR3 protein. Altogether around 69,000 distinct CDR3 sequences are present, roughly 92% being singletons, with the ten largest covering 0.35% to 0.5%. These data are taken from a study of CD8 T cells in Susac syndrome. This CDR3 contains 14 residues. Germline V gene sequence: CDR1 SQVTM, CDR2 ANQGSEA. The ends lost 7 bases at V and 4 bases at J; junction bases unmatched: 8. As judged by recently defined diagnostic criteria, patients with Susac syndrome had definite or probable disease.

The chain couples TRBV29-1 to TRBJ2-1; 9 bases fit TRBD1. The specimen was CD8+ T cells from PBMCs. This TCR came from a human donor with Susac syndrome. CDR3 protein: CSGGRQGGYNEQFF. CDR3 coding DNA: TGCAGCGGCGGTCGACAGGGGGGTTACAATGAGCAGTTCTTC.